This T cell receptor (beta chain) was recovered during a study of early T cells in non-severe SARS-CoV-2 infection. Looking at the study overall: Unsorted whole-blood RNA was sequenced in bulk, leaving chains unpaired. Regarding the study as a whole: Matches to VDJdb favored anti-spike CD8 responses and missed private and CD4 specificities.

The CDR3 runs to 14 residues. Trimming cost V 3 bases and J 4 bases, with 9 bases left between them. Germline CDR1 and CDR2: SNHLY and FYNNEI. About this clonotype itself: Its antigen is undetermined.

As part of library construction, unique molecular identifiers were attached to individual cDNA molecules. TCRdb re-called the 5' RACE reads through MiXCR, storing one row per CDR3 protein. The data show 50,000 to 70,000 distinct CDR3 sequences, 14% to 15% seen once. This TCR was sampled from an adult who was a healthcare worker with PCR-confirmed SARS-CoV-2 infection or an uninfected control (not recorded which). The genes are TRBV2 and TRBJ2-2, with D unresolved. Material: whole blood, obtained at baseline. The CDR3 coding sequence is TGTGCCAGCAGTGACCGGCGTACCACCGGGGAGCTGTTTTTT. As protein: CASSDRRTTGELFF.